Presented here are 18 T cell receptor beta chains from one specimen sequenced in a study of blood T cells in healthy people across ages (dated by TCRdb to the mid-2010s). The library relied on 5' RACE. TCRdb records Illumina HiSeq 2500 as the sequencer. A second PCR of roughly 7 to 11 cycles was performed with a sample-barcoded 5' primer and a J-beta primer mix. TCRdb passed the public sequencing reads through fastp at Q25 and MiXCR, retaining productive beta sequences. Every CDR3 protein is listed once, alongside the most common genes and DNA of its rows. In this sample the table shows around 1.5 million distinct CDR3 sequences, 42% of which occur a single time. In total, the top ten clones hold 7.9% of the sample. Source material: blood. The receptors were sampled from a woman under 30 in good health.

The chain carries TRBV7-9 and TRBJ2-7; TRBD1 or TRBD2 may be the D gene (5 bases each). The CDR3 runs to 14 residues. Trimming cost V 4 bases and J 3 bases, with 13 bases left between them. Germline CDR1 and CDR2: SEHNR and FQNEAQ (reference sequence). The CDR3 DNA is TGTGCCAGCAGCTCCCGGGACGAATTCTACGAGCAGTACTTC. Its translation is CASSSRDEFYEQYF.

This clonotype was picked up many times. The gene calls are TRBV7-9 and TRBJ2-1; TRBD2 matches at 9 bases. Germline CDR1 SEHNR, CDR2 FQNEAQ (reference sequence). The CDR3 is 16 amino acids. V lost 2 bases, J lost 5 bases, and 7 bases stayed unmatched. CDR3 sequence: CASSLLLSGGNNEQFF. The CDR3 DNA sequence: TGTGCCAGCAGCTTACTATTAAGCGGGGGGAACAATGAGCAGTTCTTC.

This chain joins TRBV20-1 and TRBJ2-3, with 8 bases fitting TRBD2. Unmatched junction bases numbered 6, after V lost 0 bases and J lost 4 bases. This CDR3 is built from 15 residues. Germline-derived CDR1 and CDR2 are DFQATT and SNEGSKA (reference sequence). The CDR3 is CSARDQSGGADTQYF. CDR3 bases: TGCAGTGCTAGAGATCAAAGCGGGGGCGCAGATACGCAGTATTTT.

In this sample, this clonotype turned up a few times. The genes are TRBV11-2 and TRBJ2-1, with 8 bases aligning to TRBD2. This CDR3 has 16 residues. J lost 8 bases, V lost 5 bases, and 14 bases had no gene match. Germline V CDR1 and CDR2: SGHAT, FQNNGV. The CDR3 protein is CASSPFAGGALDEQFF. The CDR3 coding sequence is TGTGCCAGCAGCCCCTTCGCCGGGGGGGCATTAGATGAGCAGTTCTTC.

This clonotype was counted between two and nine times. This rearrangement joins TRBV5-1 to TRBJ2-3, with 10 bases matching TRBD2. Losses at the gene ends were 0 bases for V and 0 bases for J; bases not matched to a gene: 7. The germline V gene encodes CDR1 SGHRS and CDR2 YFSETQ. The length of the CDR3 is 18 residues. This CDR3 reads CASSLGSSGGPSTDTQYF. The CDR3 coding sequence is TGCGCCAGCAGCTTGGGTTCTAGCGGGGGCCCGAGCACAGATACGCAGTATTTT.

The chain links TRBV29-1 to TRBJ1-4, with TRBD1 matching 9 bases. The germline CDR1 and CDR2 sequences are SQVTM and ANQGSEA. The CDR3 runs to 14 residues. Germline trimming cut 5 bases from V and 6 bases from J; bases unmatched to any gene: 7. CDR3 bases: TGCAGCGTTCGAACAGGGGGCTCGTATGAAAAACTGTTTTTT. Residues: CSVRTGGSYEKLFF.

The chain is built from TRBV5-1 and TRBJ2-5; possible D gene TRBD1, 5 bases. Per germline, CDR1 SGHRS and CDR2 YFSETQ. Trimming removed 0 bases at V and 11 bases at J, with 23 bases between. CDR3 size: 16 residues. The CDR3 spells CASSLASAGYYKEQYF. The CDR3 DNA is TGCGCCAGCAGCTTGGCCTCGGCAGGGTACTACAAGGAGCAGTACTTC.

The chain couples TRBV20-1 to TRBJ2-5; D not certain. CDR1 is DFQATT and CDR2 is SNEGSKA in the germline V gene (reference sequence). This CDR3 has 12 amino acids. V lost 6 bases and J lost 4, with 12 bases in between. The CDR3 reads CSAPQPGETQYF. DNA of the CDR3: TGCAGTGCCCCCCAGCCCGGAGAGACCCAGTACTTC.

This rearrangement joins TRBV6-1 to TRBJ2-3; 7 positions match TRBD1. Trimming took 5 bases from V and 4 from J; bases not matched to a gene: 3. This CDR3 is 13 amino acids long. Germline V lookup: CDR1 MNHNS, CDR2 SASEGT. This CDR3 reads CASSSGQADTQYF. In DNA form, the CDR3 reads TGTGCCAGCAGTTCCGGACAGGCAGATACGCAGTATTTT.

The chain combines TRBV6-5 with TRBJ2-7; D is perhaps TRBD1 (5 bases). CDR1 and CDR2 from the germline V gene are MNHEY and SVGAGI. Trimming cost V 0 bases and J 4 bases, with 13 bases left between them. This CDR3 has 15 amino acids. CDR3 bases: TGTGCCAGCAGTTACTCTTGGCAGGGTGGTTACGAGCAGTACTTC. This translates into CASSYSWQGGYEQYF.

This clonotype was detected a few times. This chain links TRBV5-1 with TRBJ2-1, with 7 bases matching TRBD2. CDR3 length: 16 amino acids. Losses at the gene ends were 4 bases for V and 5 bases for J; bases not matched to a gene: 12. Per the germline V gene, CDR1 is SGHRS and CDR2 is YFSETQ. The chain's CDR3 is CASSDLGGSEDNEQFF. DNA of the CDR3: TGCGCCAGCAGCGACCTTGGCGGGAGTGAGGACAATGAGCAGTTCTTC.

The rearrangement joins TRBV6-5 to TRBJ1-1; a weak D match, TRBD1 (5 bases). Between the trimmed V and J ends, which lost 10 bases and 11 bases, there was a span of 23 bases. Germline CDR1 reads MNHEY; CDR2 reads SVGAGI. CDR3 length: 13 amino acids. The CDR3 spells CATFLIGGGEAFF. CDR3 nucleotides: TGTGCCACCTTCCTTATCGGGGGAGGGGAGGCTTTCTTT.

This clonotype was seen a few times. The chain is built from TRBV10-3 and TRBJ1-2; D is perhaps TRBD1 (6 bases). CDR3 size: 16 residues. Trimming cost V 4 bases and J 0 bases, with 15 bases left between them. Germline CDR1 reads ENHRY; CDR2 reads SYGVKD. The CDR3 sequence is CAISVHRTATNYGYTF. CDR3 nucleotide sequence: TGTGCCATCAGTGTCCATCGGACAGCAACTAACTATGGCTACACCTTC.

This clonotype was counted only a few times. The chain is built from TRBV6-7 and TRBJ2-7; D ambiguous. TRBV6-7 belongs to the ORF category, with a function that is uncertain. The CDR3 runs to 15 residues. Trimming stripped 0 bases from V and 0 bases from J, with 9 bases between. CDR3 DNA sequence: TGTGCCAGCAGTTACTCGCCAGCCCGCTCCTACGAGCAGTACTTC. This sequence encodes CASSYSPARSYEQYF.

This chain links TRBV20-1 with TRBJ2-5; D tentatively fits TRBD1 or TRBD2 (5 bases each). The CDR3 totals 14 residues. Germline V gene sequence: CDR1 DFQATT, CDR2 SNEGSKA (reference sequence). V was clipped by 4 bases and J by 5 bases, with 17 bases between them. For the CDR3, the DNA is TGCAGTGCTAACCGGGACGGTAGCTGGGAGACCCAGTACTTC. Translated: CSANRDGSWETQYF.

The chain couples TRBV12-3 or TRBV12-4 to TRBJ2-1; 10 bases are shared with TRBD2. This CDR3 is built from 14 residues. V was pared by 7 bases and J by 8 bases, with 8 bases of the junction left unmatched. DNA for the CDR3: TGTGCCAGCACCCCAAGCGGGGGGGGCGATGAGCAGTTCTTC. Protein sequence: CASTPSGGGDEQFF.

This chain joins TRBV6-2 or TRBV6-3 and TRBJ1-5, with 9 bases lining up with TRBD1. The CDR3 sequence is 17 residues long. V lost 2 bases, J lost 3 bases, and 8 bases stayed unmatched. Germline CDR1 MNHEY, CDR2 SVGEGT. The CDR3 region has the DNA TGTGCCAGCAGTTACCGGACCCGGGACAGGGCCAATCAGCCCCAGCATTTT. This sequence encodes CASSYRTRDRANQPQHF.

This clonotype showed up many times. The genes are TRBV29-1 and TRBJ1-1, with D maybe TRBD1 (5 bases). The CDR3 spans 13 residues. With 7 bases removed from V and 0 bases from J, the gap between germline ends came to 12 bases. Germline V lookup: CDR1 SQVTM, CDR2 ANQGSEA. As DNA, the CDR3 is TGCAGCGCCCGACAGCCACTGAACACTGAAGCTTTCTTT. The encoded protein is CSARQPLNTEAFF.